The source of this T cell receptor (beta chain) is a study of CXCR3-negative and CXCR3-positive naive CD8 T cells. With respect to this clonotype: Its antigen is unknown.

Findings and limits, study-wide: In CXCR3-positive naive cells, the TRB CDR3s were more hydrophobic than in CXCR3-negative naive cells.

The authors prepared UMI-labeled TRB cDNA libraries by 5' RACE. Each CDR3 protein gets one entry in TCRdb, which reprocessed the 5' RACE reads and gives no DNA. The sample is made up of 90,000 to 100,000 distinct CDR3 sequences, and the top ten hold around 1% of it. The sample consisted of naive CXCR3+ CD8+ T cells from blood. Subset defined: CD45RO-CCR7+CD27+CD95- naive CD8+ T cells expressing CXCR3 (TNR3+). The source of this sequence is a human donor in good health. Some clones in this sample may be carry-over from other donors' samples.

The CDR3 reads CSLATPRQGVNEQFF. The J gene is TRBJ2-1, the V gene TRBV29-1; TCRdb reports TRBD1, a call that lacks DNA to check it against. The CDR3 has 15 residues. CDR1 and CDR2 (germline): SQVTM, ANQGSEA.